These 24 T cell receptor beta chains were all obtained from the same sample, sequenced in a study of CD8 T cells in ankylosing spondylitis. The study, taken as a whole, reports: Within ankylosing spondylitis blood, a TCR beta motif made up of seven to nine highly homologous variants appeared to be characteristic.

From the 5' RACE reads, TCRdb called clonotypes with MiXCR, one entry per CDR3 protein. This sample has over 600,000 distinct CDR3 sequences, with around 20% found just once. These receptors are not linked to any known antigen. Sequenced sample: blood, either unsorted or a sorted T cell fraction (not recorded which). These TCRs come from a male donor with ankylosing spondylitis.

V and J are TRBV20-1 and TRBJ2-7; 10 bases align to TRBD2. Germline V gene lookup returns CDR1 DFQATT and CDR2 SNEGSKA (reference sequence). The CDR3 runs 17 residues. Trimming at V came to 0 bases and at J to 0 bases, leaving 8 bases not matched to a gene. The CDR3 nucleotides are TGCAGTGCTAGAGATACTAGCGGGGTCCTGAGCTCCTACGAGCAGTACTTC. This gives the protein CSARDTSGVLSSYEQYF.

The CDR3 spells CASSRPGTGVGYTF. DNA for the CDR3: TGTGCCAGCAGCCGTCCCGGGACAGGGGTTGGCTACACCTTC. V and J are TRBV7-2 and TRBJ1-2; 10 bases map to TRBD1. After removal of 5 bases from V and 7 bases from J, the junction contained 7 bases not matched to a gene. There are 14 residues in the CDR3. Germline CDR1 is SGHTA and CDR2 is FQGNSA. The full variable domain, rest sourced from reference TRBV7-2 and TRBJ1-2, is GAGVSQSPSNKVTEKGKDVELRCDPISGHTALYWYRQSLGQGLEFLIYFQGNSAPDKSGLPSDRFSAERTGGSVSTLTIQRTQQEDSAVYLCASSRPGTGVGYTFGSGTRLTVV.

This clonotype showed up just a few times. J is TRBJ2-4 and V is TRBV4-1; 7 bases are a match to TRBD1. The CDR3 totals 16 residues. From germline, CDR1 is MGHRA and CDR2 YSYEKL. The V gene end was trimmed by 4 bases and the J gene end by 0 bases; junction bases not matched to a gene: 6. This CDR3 reads CASSLGQDLAKNIQYF. DNA of the CDR3: TGCGCCAGCAGCCTTGGACAGGATCTAGCCAAAAACATTCAGTACTTC.

This clonotype was recorded a few times. The rearrangement joins TRBV5-1 to TRBJ1-6; the match to TRBD1 covers 7 bases. The CDR3 covers 16 residues. CDR1 SGHRS and CDR2 YFSETQ come from the germline V gene. V gave up 0 bases and J gave up 6 bases; unmatched junction bases: 6. As DNA, the CDR3 is TGCGCCAGCAGCTTGGATGGGGAGGGGGCTAATTCACCCCTCCACTTT. Translated: CASSLDGEGANSPLHF.

The chain is built from TRBV6-7 and TRBJ2-3; 10 bases line up with TRBD2. TRBV6-7 is annotated as an ORF whose role is uncertain. Trimming cost V 0 bases and J 0 bases; bases outside gene matches: 15. The CDR3 loop spans 21 amino acids. In DNA form, the CDR3 reads TGTGCCAGCAGTTACTCGATCGTCCTAGCGGGAGAGAAGACTAGCACAGATACGCAGTATTTT. Its translation: CASSYSIVLAGEKTSTDTQYF.

V is TRBV6-6 and J is TRBJ2-7; D not certain. Germline V gene data show CDR1 as MNHNY and CDR2 as SVGAGI (reference sequence). The V and J ends lost 6 bases and 5 bases respectively, with 8 bases between them. The CDR3 contains 11 residues. Here the CDR3 reads CASSSSNEQYF. The CDR3 nucleotides read TGTGCCAGCAGCTCAAGCAACGAGCAGTACTTC.

This clonotype was counted between two and nine times. This chain connects TRBV29-1 to TRBJ1-6, with 8 bases fitting TRBD1. The J segment lost 7 bases and the V segment lost 4 bases, leaving 3 bases of the junction unmatched. CDR3 length: 13 residues. Germline CDR1 and CDR2: SQVTM and ANQGSEA. The DNA for the CDR3 is TGCAGCGTTGGCGCAGGGGGCAATTCACCCCTCCACTTT. Protein: CSVGAGGNSPLHF.

There are many counts of this clonotype. The chain couples TRBV20-1 to TRBJ2-3, with 7 bases matching TRBD2. Trimming removed 4 bases from V and 0 bases from J; junction bases left unmatched: 7. The CDR3 covers 15 residues. The germline CDR1 and CDR2 sequences are DFQATT and SNEGSKA (reference sequence). The CDR3 nucleotides read TGCAGTGCTAATCCACTAGCGTCTAGCACAGATACGCAGTATTTT. This translates into CSANPLASSTDTQYF.

This clonotype was found a few times. The rearrangement links TRBV6-1 to TRBJ1-1; D is possibly TRBD1 (5 bases). The CDR3 sequence is 15 residues long. V lost 6 bases to trimming and J lost 0 bases, with 14 bases between them. Germline V gene sequence: CDR1 MNHNS, CDR2 SASEGT. This CDR3 reads CASRDGDGLNTEAFF. The DNA for the CDR3 is TGTGCCAGCAGGGACGGGGACGGCTTGAACACTGAAGCTTTCTTT.

V is TRBV29-1 and J is TRBJ2-5; TRBD1 is a possible D gene (7 bases). The V gene lost 6 bases and the J gene lost 5 bases, with 13 bases spanning the gap. This CDR3 is 12 amino acids long. Germline V lookup: CDR1 SQVTM, CDR2 ANQGSEA. CDR3 loop: CSVQGGPETQYF. CDR3 sequence (DNA): TGCAGCGTCCAGGGGGGTCCCGAGACCCAGTACTTC.

The chain employs TRBV11-1 and TRBJ2-4; D is possibly TRBD2 (5 bases). V lost 5 bases and J 10 bases, leaving 15 bases between the germline ends. The CDR3 loop spans 13 amino acids. Germline-derived CDR1 and CDR2 are SGHAT and FQDESV (reference sequence). CDR3: CASSPGLRKIQYF. In DNA, the CDR3 is TGTGCCAGCAGCCCCGGACTTCGAAAAATTCAGTACTTC.

This chain connects TRBV29-1 to TRBJ2-7; D possibly corresponds to TRBD2 (5 bases). The CDR3 runs to 12 residues. V lost 4 bases, J lost 1 base, and 8 bases lay in between. CDR1 and CDR2 from the germline V gene are SQVTM and ANQGSEA. The CDR3 here is CSVGGYSYEQYF. The CDR3 DNA reads as TGCAGCGTTGGCGGGTATTCCTACGAGCAGTACTTC.

The genes are TRBV10-2 and TRBJ2-3; TRBD2 agrees at 7 bases. V was clipped by 7 bases and J by 3 bases; unmatched bases: 10. The CDR3 totals 15 residues. CDR1 and CDR2 (germline): WSHSY, SAAADI. The CDR3 nucleotides are TGCGCCAGCAATTTTGGCGGGGGAGGAACAGATACGCAGTATTTT. As protein: CASNFGGGGTDTQYF.

Notes on this clonotype: A read error may produce the germline difference seen at one junction end. The chain uses TRBV20-1 and TRBJ2-3; TRBD2 aligns across 7 bases. The CDR3 covers 14 residues. The germline V gene has CDR1 DFQATT and CDR2 SNEGSKA (reference sequence). The CDR3 loop reads CSVREAGGTDTQYF. For the CDR3, the DNA is TGCAGTGTTAGAGAGGCGGGGGGCACAGATACGCAGTATTTT.

This clonotype was seen more than once but under ten times. The chain uses TRBV5-1 and TRBJ2-7, with unresolved D. The germline V gene encodes CDR1 SGHRS and CDR2 YFSETQ. This CDR3 region has 13 residues. The V and J ends lost 0 bases and 3 bases respectively, with 7 bases between them. CDR3 sequence reads: CASSLASLYEQYF. CDR3 coding DNA: TGCGCCAGCAGCTTGGCTTCGCTCTACGAGCAGTACTTC.

This rearrangement joins TRBV6-2 or TRBV6-3 to TRBJ2-1, with D possibly being TRBD2 (6 bases). CDR3 length: 15 amino acids. The ends were cut back, 4 bases at V and 0 bases at J, with 10 bases in the middle. In germline, CDR1 is MNHEY, CDR2 SVGEGT. The CDR3: CASSLEGPSYNEQFF. For the CDR3, the DNA is TGTGCCAGCAGTTTGGAGGGACCCTCCTACAATGAGCAGTTCTTC.

This clonotype came up a few times. This chain uses TRBV27 with TRBJ1-5, with TRBD1 as a possible D gene (6 bases). The germline CDR1 and CDR2 sequences are MNHEY and SMNVEV (reference sequence). This CDR3 spans 15 amino acids. V was pared by 5 bases and J by 1 base, with 12 bases between. CDR3 region: CASSLDSGSNQPQHF. As DNA, the CDR3 is TGTGCCAGCAGTCTGGACAGCGGAAGCAATCAGCCCCAGCATTTT.

The V gene is TRBV28, the J gene TRBJ2-7, with a tentative D call TRBD2 (6 bases). Germline CDR1 is MDHEN and CDR2 is SYDVKM. This CDR3 has 17 residues. The V and J ends lost 3 bases and 0 bases respectively, with 18 bases between them. The CDR3 DNA sequence: TGTGCCAGCAGTTTCCATCCCACTTACGGGAGCTCCTACGAGCAGTACTTC. Its translation is CASSFHPTYGSSYEQYF.

The rearrangement links TRBV6-1 to TRBJ1-6; D possibly corresponds to TRBD1 (5 bases). Looked up from germline, CDR1 is MNHNS and CDR2 is SASEGT. Trimming removed 3 bases at V and 5 bases at J, with 11 bases between. CDR3 length equals 15 residues. The CDR3 sequence: CASSDIGAHNSPLHF. CDR3 DNA: TGTGCCAGCAGTGACATAGGGGCACATAATTCACCCCTCCACTTT.

This chain joins TRBV7-3 and TRBJ2-1, with D perhaps being TRBD1 or TRBD2 (5 bases each). The CDR3 has 15 amino acids. Germline V gives CDR1 SGHTA, CDR2 FQGTGA. Trimming took 2 bases from V and 9 from J, leaving 17 bases between them. The DNA of the CDR3 is TGTGCCAGCAGCTTATCACCGACCGGTGGGGGTGAGCAGTTCTTC. This translates into CASSLSPTGGGEQFF.

This clonotype has a handful of counts. The rearrangement links TRBV24-1 to TRBJ2-1; no definite D call. The CDR3 is 14 amino acids. V lost 10 bases to trimming and J lost 4 bases, with 16 bases between them. Germline V gene lookup returns CDR1 KGHDR and CDR2 SFDVKD. CDR3 residues: CATAGSSPYNEQFF. The DNA for the CDR3 is TGTGCCACTGCCGGGTCATCCCCGTACAATGAGCAGTTCTTC.

This clonotype was seen ten or more times. Germline and junction disagree at one end, which may indicate a read error. The V call is TRBV5-1, the J call TRBJ2-3, with 11 bases that match TRBD2. This CDR3 comprises 17 residues. CDR1 and CDR2 (germline): SGHRS, YFSETQ. The CDR3 nucleotides read TGTGCCAGCAGTTTAGCCGGGACTAGCGGACGCACAGATACGCAGTATTTT. The encoded protein is CASSLAGTSGRTDTQYF. Full variable domain (outside the CDR3, taken from reference TRBV5-1 and TRBJ2-3): KAGVTQTPRYLIKTRGQQVTLSCSPISGHRSVSWYQQTPGQGLQFLFEYFSETQRNKGNFPGRFSGRQFSNSRSEMNVSTLELGDSALYLCASSLAGTSGRTDTQYFGPGTRLTVL.

There are a few counts of this clonotype. The J gene is TRBJ2-5, the V gene TRBV10-3; no clear D gene. This CDR3 has 12 amino acids. Germline V lookup: CDR1 ENHRY, CDR2 SYGVKD. Trimming shortened V by 5 bases and J by 5 bases, and 9 bases separated the two germline ends. CDR3 sequence (DNA): TGTGCCATCAGTTTGGGTGGGGAGACCCAGTACTTC. It encodes CAISLGGETQYF.

Only a few counts were recorded for this clonotype. Written as DNA, the CDR3 is TGTGCCAGCAGTGGTAGACTAGCGGGGTACTTCACAGATACGCAGTATTTT. As protein: CASSGRLAGYFTDTQYF. The chain joins TRBV28 to TRBJ2-3; 11 bases are shared with TRBD2. The V gene end was trimmed by 5 bases and the J gene end by 2 bases; junction bases not matched to a gene: 9. Germline lookup yields CDR1 MDHEN and CDR2 SYDVKM. CDR3 size: 17 residues. Full variable domain (outside the CDR3, taken from reference TRBV28 and TRBJ2-3): DVKVTQSSRYLVKRTGEKVFLECVQDMDHENMFWYRQDPGLGLRLIYFSYDVKMKEKGDIPEGYSVSREKKERFSLILESASTNQTSMYLCASSGRLAGYFTDTQYFGPGTRLTVL.